A single T cell receptor (beta chain) is shown here with its context. The antigen is undetermined. Other nucleotide sequences from this sample produce the same CDR3. CD45RA+ naive and CD45RA-negative memory subsets were separated from CD4+ cells. The data derive from a study of shared clonotypes between healthy human individuals. Broader study findings: Some clonotypes were shared by all four sorted-subset donors, while others were not shared. The non-shared ones had lower generation probabilities than the shared ones.

After removal of 5 bases from V and 4 bases from J, the junction contained 3 bases not matched to a gene. The CDR3 spans 13 residues. CDR1 is MDHEN, CDR2 SYDVKM, per germline. The method was immunoSEQ multiplex PCR; TCRdb's version includes in-frame clones alone and lacks a portion of them. This table has about 2.3 million clones, just over 90% appearing once. The receptor's source is a man younger than 35 in good health. Some clones in this sample may be carry-over from other donors' samples. Sequencing was done on a sample of naive CD4+ T cells from PBMCs. Subset reported: CD45RA+ positively selected. This chain joins TRBV28 and TRBJ1-2; 8 nucleotides line up with TRBD1. The CDR3 loop is CASSTTGGYGYTF. The CDR3 nucleotides read TGTGCCAGCAGTACCACAGGGGGCTATGGCTACACCTTC.